This record looks at one TCR beta chain sequence and its context. Deep-level running was used for the assay. Produced via immunoSEQ multiplex PCR; TCRdb's table is partial and in-frame only. The repertoire has about 690,000 clones, 90% of them found once; the top ten carry about 34%. Germline lookup yields CDR1 SEHNR and CDR2 FQNEAQ (reference sequence). The CDR3 is 16 residues long. The V segment lost 5 bases and the J segment 3 bases; nucleotides outside the gene matches: 9. This specimen comes from a study of shared clonotypes between healthy human individuals. All the donors were Caucasian adults who lived in Nashville, Tennessee.

The source of this sequence is a young man in good health. Some clones in this sample may be carry-over from other donors' samples. The J gene is TRBJ1-1, the V gene TRBV7-9, with 10 bases fitting TRBD1. The source material was memory CD8+ T cells from PBMCs. As to subset: CD45RO+ cells pooled with CCR7-negative TemRA cells. CDR3 residues: CASSARTGGDHTEAFF. In nucleotides, the CDR3 is TGTGCCAGCAGCGCACGGACAGGGGGGGATCACACTGAAGCTTTCTTT.